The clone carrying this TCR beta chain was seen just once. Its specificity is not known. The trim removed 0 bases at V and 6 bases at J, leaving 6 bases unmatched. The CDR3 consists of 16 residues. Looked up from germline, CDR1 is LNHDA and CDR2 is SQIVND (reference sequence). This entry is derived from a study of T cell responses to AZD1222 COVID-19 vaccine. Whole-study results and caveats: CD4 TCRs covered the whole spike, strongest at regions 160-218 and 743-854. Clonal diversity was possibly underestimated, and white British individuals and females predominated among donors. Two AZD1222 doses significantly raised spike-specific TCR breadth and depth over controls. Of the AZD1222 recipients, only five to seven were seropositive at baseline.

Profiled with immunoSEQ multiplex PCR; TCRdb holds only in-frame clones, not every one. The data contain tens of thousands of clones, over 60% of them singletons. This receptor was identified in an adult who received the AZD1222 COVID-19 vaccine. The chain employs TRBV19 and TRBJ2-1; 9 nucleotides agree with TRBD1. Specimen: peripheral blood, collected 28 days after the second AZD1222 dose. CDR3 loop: CASSIDGTGLANEQFF. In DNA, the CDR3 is TGTGCCAGTAGTATAGATGGGACAGGGTTGGCCAATGAGCAGTTCTTC.